This T cell receptor (beta chain) was profiled in a study of spatial heterogeneity in lung cancer. Study-level points and caveats: The number of expanded tumor alpha and beta chains correlated with mutation number.

By frequency in the sample, this clonotype is medium-sized. Its antigen is unknown. TCRdb re-called the 5' RACE reads with MiXCR, one entry per CDR3 protein. The table includes about 4,900 distinct CDR3 sequences, approximately 31% detected once. The CDR3 loop spans 14 amino acids. Trimming took off 7 bases at V and 3 bases at J, with 18 bases between the two ends. Germline CDR1 is SQVTM and CDR2 is ANQGSEA. As to time point: sample taken at primary tumor resection. The chain is built from TRBV29-1 and TRBJ1-2; a weak D match, TRBD1 (6 bases). The receptor was isolated from a female donor with early-stage non-small cell lung cancer. The sequences come from lung tumor tissue, collected at surgery. The CDR3 sequence: CSAEQGSRHYGYTF. As DNA, the CDR3 is TGCAGCGCAGAACAGGGATCTAGACACTATGGCTACACCTTC. The complete variable domain, with remaining parts taken from reference TRBV29-1 and TRBJ1-2, reads SAVISQKPSRDICQRGTSLTIQCQVDSQVTMMFWYRQQPGQSLTLIATANQGSEATYESGFVIDKFPISRPNLTFSTLTVSNMSPEDSSIYLCSAEQGSRHYGYTFGSGTRLTVV.